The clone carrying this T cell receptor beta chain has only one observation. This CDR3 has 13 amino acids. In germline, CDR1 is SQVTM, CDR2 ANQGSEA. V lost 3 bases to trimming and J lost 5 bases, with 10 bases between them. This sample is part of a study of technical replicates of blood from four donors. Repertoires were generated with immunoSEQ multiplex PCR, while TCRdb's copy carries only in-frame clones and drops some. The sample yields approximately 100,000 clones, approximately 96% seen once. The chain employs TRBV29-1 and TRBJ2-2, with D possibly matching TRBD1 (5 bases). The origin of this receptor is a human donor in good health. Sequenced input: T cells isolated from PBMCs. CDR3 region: CSVDAGRTGELFF. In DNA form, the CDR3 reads TGCAGCGTTGATGCAGGGCGGACCGGGGAGCTGTTTTTT.